Given below is one T cell receptor (beta chain) in context. This receptor's antigen is unknown. No quality values exist for individual bases; no much larger clone is one base distant. This sample was taken from a study of graft-versus-host responses after intestinal transplantation (dated by TCRdb to the early 2020s). Turning to the overall study: The transplants that recipients got were multivisceral, liver-intestinal, or isolated intestinal. The cohort enrolled about two dozen intestinal transplant recipients, one of whom was a retransplant, and a few patients without pretransplant specimens were excluded. After intestinal transplantation, graft-versus-host and host-versus-graft alloreactive T cell clones in the graft, circulation and bone marrow were tracked using bulk TCR-beta CDR3 sequencing. Instead of going to the commercial service, samples from a few later patients were sequenced in-house on an Illumina MiSeq and processed with MiXCR. A peak of at least 4% donor T cells among recipient peripheral blood mononuclear cells was the definition used for donor T cell macrochimerism. To identify alloreactive clones, pre-transplant mixed lymphocyte reaction products were sequenced and then compared with unstimulated pre-transplant donor and recipient T cells. Every recipient was given anti-thymocyte globulin induction, followed by 2 to 3 years of maintenance tacrolimus and steroids.

The library was obtained by the immunoSEQ multiplex PCR assay. For most patients, genomic DNA was isolated with the Qiagen DNeasy Blood and Tissue Kit and shipped frozen to Adaptive Biotechnologies for TCR sequencing. High-throughput TCR-beta CDR3 sequencing of genomic DNA from most patients was performed by Adaptive Biotechnologies. The paper's processing steps were these. TCR sequencing data for roughly 18 patients were retrieved from Adaptive's ImmunoSEQ software; a few other patients were processed with MiXCR and VDJtools. CD4 versus CD8 sorting errors were corrected by removing sequences found in both subsets at a frequency ratio below 5:1. CDR3 nucleotide sequences shared between donor and recipient were removed because the origin of such sequences could not be assigned. Alloreactive clones required at least 2-fold expansion over unstimulated cells and minimum CFSE-low frequency of 0.002% (template counts) or 0.001% (read counts). Mappable clones were those detected in sequenced pre-transplant spleen, lymph node, or MLR CFSE-low populations of the donor or recipient. The cumulative frequency of alloreactive clones was calculated as a percentage of all sequences, weighted by copy number. In its TCRdb copy, this immuneACCESS table keeps in-frame sequences only and misses some clones. Where compared with another copy, unresolved V genes explain less than half of these, and the others have no known cause. V and J calls and clone size are given by that table; D and trimming were obtained from the DNA. This sample holds 45,000 to 60,000 clones; nearly 95% were observed only once. The top ten constitute 2% to 3% of the sample.

The study at large found these results: The conclusions were limited by the relatively low number and heterogeneity of the intestinal transplant patients. GvH clones were detected in recipient bone marrow, and some of these GvH clones were observed earlier in ileal mucosa or blood, consistent with an intestinal mucosal origin. Patients with donor T cell macrochimerism had high GvH to HvG T cell clonal ratios in their allografts. Early after transplant, declines in HvG clones were associated with peak levels of circulating GvH clones.

What this sample's time point label stands for: cells obtained before transplantation from donor or recipient. CD3+CD4+ and CD3+CD8+ populations were FACS-sorted from unstimulated pre-transplant donor and recipient cells taken from spleen or lymph nodes. Trimming accounts for 4 bases at V and 5 bases at J, while the number of junction bases matched to no gene is 16. CDR1 and CDR2 (LNHDA, SQIVND) derive from the germline V gene (reference sequence). From its cysteine to its phenylalanine, the CDR3 spans 19 amino acids. Only the CDR3 DNA is retained, 57 bases long and in frame from the first base. The receptor chain draws on TRBV19 and TRBJ2-7, and TRBD2 matches 14 of the central bases. This sample comprised unstimulated CD4+ T cells sorted from spleen or lymph node cells, obtained before transplant. This sequence originates from a human donor who was the organ donor for an intestinal transplant. This receptor carries the CDR3 CASSTSGTSGRTRRNEQYF. The sequenced DNA is TGTGCCAGTAGTACCTCCGGGACTAGCGGGAGAACGAGGAGGAACGAGCAGTACTTC.